Listed here are 10 T cell receptor beta chains from one sample, sequenced in a study of graft-versus-host responses after intestinal transplantation. No cognate antigen is known for these TCRs. TCRdb keeps only in-frame clones here, not all; method: immunoSEQ multiplex PCR. The sample contains 90,000 to 100,000 clones, over 75% of which appear only once. The sample here was unstimulated CD8+ T cells sorted from spleen or lymph node cells, taken before intestinal transplant. These receptors came from a human donor who received an intestinal transplant.

V and J are TRBV19 and TRBJ2-1; TRBD2 aligns across 8 bases. V dropped 3 bases and J dropped 4; count of bases not matched to a gene: 5. The CDR3 consists of 15 residues. CDR1 is LNHDA, CDR2 SQIVND, per germline (reference sequence). The CDR3 protein is CASSMERERYNEQFF. Written as DNA, the CDR3 is TGTGCCAGTAGTATGGAGCGGGAGAGGTACAATGAGCAGTTCTTC.

This clone was seen just once. The chain combines TRBV27 with TRBJ1-2, with D tentatively TRBD1 (5 bases). Trimming cost V 2 bases and J 8 bases, with 15 bases left between them. CDR1 MNHEY and CDR2 SMNVEV come from the germline V gene (reference sequence). There are 14 residues in the CDR3. The CDR3 region is CASSLTGQGKGYTF. The CDR3, as DNA: TGTGCCAGCAGTTTAACTGGACAAGGAAAAGGCTACACCTTC.

V and J are TRBV5-1 and TRBJ1-2; the D gene is possibly TRBD1 (6 bases). This CDR3 region has 15 residues. Germline assignment: CDR1 SGHRS and CDR2 YFSETQ. V was pared by 0 bases and J by 3 bases, with 12 bases between. The CDR3 loop is CASSLARQADYGYTF. CDR3 coding DNA: TGCGCCAGCAGCTTGGCTCGACAGGCGGACTATGGCTACACCTTC. Looking up the rest from reference TRBV5-1 and TRBJ1-2 gives the full variable domain: KAGVTQTPRYLIKTRGQQVTLSCSPISGHRSVSWYQQTPGQGLQFLFEYFSETQRNKGNFPGRFSGRQFSNSRSEMNVSTLELGDSALYLCASSLARQADYGYTFGSGTRLTVV.

The CDR3 coding sequence is TGTGCCAGCAGTCCTGCCCCGGAGGTATCTAACTATGGCTACACCTTC. This sequence encodes CASSPAPEVSNYGYTF. The rearrangement joins TRBV5-6 to TRBJ1-2; no definite D call. Trimming removed 5 bases at V and 0 bases at J, with 17 bases between. CDR1 is SGHDT, CDR2 YYEEEE, per germline. The CDR3 extends over 16 amino acids.

This clone has more than one count but fewer than ten. The genes are TRBV4-1 and TRBJ2-7; maybe TRBD2 (6 bases). Trimming removed 3 bases at V and 4 bases at J, with 19 bases between. Germline assignment: CDR1 MGHRA and CDR2 YSYEKL. This CDR3 contains 16 residues. CDR3 sequence reads: CASSHRPGTPYYEQYF. CDR3 DNA sequence: TGCGCCAGCAGCCACCGCCCCGGGACTCCTTATTACGAGCAGTACTTC.

The chain employs TRBV19 and TRBJ2-2, with 7 bases aligning to TRBD1. Per the germline V gene, CDR1 is LNHDA and CDR2 is SQIVND (reference sequence). The CDR3 extends over 13 amino acids. After removal of 4 bases from V and 4 bases from J, the junction contained 0 bases not matched to a gene. CDR3 coding DNA: TGTGCCAGTAGTACAGGGGGCACCGGGGAGCTGTTTTTT. It translates to CASSTGGTGELFF.

The genes are TRBV10-2 and TRBJ1-1, with D unclear. The CDR3 runs 17 residues. The V and J ends lost 6 bases and 4 bases respectively, with 24 bases between them. Germline values: CDR1 WSHSY, CDR2 SAAADI. CDR3 bases: TGCGCCAGCAGGGCTATTATCCGTGGAGGGCGTGGCACTGAAGCTTTCTTT. It translates to CASRAIIRGGRGTEAFF.

The rearrangement joins TRBV11-2 to TRBJ2-3; 14 bases match TRBD2. With V trimmed by 1 base and J by 4 bases, 4 bases remained unmatched. This CDR3 has 17 amino acids. CDR1 and CDR2 from the germline V gene are SGHAT and FQNNGV. CDR3: CASSLVGTSGSADTQYF. The CDR3 region has the DNA TGTGCCAGCAGCTTAGTCGGGACTAGCGGGAGCGCAGATACGCAGTATTTT.

The chain is built from TRBV7-8 and TRBJ2-6, with 9 bases lining up with TRBD1. Trimming removed 5 bases from V and 2 bases from J; junction bases left unmatched: 4. The germline CDR1 and CDR2 sequences are SGHVS and FQNEAQ. The CDR3 sequence is 16 residues long. The CDR3 sequence is CASSATGGAGANVLTF. CDR3 in DNA: TGTGCCAGCAGCGCCACAGGGGGCGCTGGGGCCAACGTCCTGACTTTC. Drawing the rest from reference TRBV7-8 and TRBJ2-6, the complete variable domain is GAGVSQSPRYKVAKRGQDVALRCDPISGHVSLFWYQQALGQGPEFLTYFQNEAQLDKSGLPSDRFFAERPEGSVSTLKIQRTQQEDSAVYLCASSATGGAGANVLTFGAGSRLTVL.

A word on this clone: One end of the junction fails to match germline, which may point to a read error. The chain joins TRBV10-2 to TRBJ1-1; D not resolved. The CDR3 has 16 residues. Germline V gene lookup returns CDR1 WSHSY and CDR2 SAAADI. CDR3 DNA sequence: TGCGCCAGCAGTGAGGAGGATATCGTGATGAACGCTGAAGCTTTCTTT. It translates to CASSEEDIVMNAEAFF.